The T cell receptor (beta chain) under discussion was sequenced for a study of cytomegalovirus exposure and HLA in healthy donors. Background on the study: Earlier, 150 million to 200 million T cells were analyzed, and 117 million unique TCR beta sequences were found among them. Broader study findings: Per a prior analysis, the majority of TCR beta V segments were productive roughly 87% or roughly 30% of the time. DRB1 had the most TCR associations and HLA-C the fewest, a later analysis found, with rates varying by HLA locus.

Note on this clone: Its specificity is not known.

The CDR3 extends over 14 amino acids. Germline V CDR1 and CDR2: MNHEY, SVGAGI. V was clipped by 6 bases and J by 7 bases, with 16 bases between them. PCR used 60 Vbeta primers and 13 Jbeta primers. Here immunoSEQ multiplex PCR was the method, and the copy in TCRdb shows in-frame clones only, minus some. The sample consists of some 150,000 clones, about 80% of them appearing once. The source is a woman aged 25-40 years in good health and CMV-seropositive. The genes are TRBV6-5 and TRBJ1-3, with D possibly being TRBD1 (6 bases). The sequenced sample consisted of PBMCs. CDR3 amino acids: CASRTGWGSNTIYF. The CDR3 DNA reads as TGTGCCAGCAGAACAGGGTGGGGGAGCAACACCATATATTTT.